The clone carrying this TCR beta chain has a count of ten or more. Antigen specificity is unknown. In the authors' workflow: From approximately 20,000 to 700,000 TCRs were found per sample, with a median of around 96,000. MiXCR, applied by TCRdb to the RACE reads, yields one record per CDR3 protein. These V and J calls originate from TCRdb's pipeline instead of the authors' own analysis. The sample yields tens of thousands of distinct CDR3 sequences, approximately 10% seen once. This record belongs to a study of human T cells and chemical hapten exposure. The CDR3 extends over 14 amino acids. The germline V gene has CDR1 LGHDT and CDR2 YNNKEL (reference sequence). The germline V and J ends were trimmed by 4 bases and 7 bases, with 17 bases remaining between them. Study findings and constraints: Relative to control repertoires, expanded TCRs gave rise to significantly more large CDR3 similarity clusters. TCRs above 1 in 1000 frequency did not change with DPC sensitization.

Sample time point: patch test 1, 2 weeks after DPC sensitization. As to treatment: therapeutic diphenylcyclopropenone sensitization with weekly scalp DPC. Patients had alopecia, were aged 18 to 70, and were not pregnant. The chain uses TRBV3-1 and TRBJ2-7, with D possibly being TRBD1 or TRBD2 (5 bases each). This clonotype originated in a woman aged 55-70 years with alopecia areata. Some clones in this sample may be carry-over from other donors' samples. The specimen was whole blood, collected in connection with sensitization to the hapten diphenylcyclopropenone (DPC). DNA of the CDR3: TGTGCCAGCAGCCCCTGGGACCCGCCGGGGGAGCAGTACTTC. Its translation: CASSPWDPPGEQYF.